A selection of T cell receptor beta chains follows, all from one sample in a study of tumor-infiltrating lymphocytes in primary liver carcinoma. MiXCR, applied by TCRdb to the multiplex PCR reads, yields one record per CDR3 protein. The table lists 90,000 to 150,000 distinct CDR3 sequences, 55% to 70% of them singletons. Sequencing input: tumor-adjacent normal liver tissue. The receptors shown here come from a woman aged 55-70 years with primary liver carcinoma and hepatitis B virus infection. Each CDR3 is given with its conserved first and last residue. Fields, in order: CDR3 length, clone size, V gene, J gene, D gene, CDR3 DNA, CDR3 protein. A D gene is named only where the DNA matches it firmly. Only some rows state a clone size, as once, few, many or a class for expanded clones.

cdr3_length: 16; clone_size: many; v_call: TRBV18; j_call: TRBJ2-2; d_call: -; cdr3_nt: TGTGCCAGCTCACCACCGGCAGGGGCGAACACCGGGGAGCTGTTTTTT; cdr3_aa: CASSPPAGANTGELFF
cdr3_length: 12; clone_size: -; v_call: TRBV12-3/TRBV12-4; j_call: TRBJ2-7; d_call: -; cdr3_nt: TGTGCCAGCAGCTCACGGAGAGACGAGCAGTACTTC; cdr3_aa: CASSSRRDEQYF
cdr3_length: 18; clone_size: -; v_call: TRBV11-3; j_call: TRBJ2-5; d_call: -; cdr3_nt: TGTGCCAGCAGCCCGGGGGATTCTAGCCAGGGTGTGCAAGAGACCCAGTACTTC; cdr3_aa: CASSPGDSSQGVQETQYF
cdr3_length: 12; clone_size: many; v_call: TRBV4-1; j_call: TRBJ2-2; d_call: -; cdr3_nt: TGCGCCGGGGAAGGCGACACCGGGGAGCTGTTTTTT; cdr3_aa: CAGEGDTGELFF
cdr3_length: 14; clone_size: -; v_call: TRBV28; j_call: TRBJ2-5; d_call: TRBD2; cdr3_nt: TGTGCCAGCACTCACGGACTAGCGGGGGAGACCCGGTGCTTC; cdr3_aa: CASTHGLAGETRCF
cdr3_length: 15; clone_size: many; v_call: TRBV5-4; j_call: TRBJ2-3; d_call: TRBD1; cdr3_nt: TGTGCCAGCAGCTTTCCAACAGGGGGGCAAGATACGCAGTATTTT; cdr3_aa: CASSFPTGGQDTQYF
cdr3_length: 15; clone_size: -; v_call: TRBV11-2; j_call: TRBJ2-7; d_call: -; cdr3_nt: TGTGGCAGCAGTCCCCGGGAACAACGATCCTACGAGCAGTACTTC; cdr3_aa: CGSSPREQRSYEQYF
cdr3_length: 14; clone_size: -; v_call: TRBV12-3/TRBV12-4; j_call: TRBJ1-1; d_call: TRBD1; cdr3_nt: TGTGCCAGCAGGAGAGAGGGGGCGAACACTGAAGCTTTCTTT; cdr3_aa: CASRREGANTEAFF
cdr3_length: 15; clone_size: -; v_call: TRBV11-2; j_call: TRBJ2-4; d_call: -; cdr3_nt: TGTGCCAGCACTCTGGAATCAAGGGCCAAAAACATTCAGTACTTC; cdr3_aa: CASTLESRAKNIQYF
cdr3_length: 13; clone_size: few; v_call: TRBV7-3; j_call: TRBJ2-1; d_call: -; cdr3_nt: TGTGCCAGCAGCCCCCCAGGAGTCAATGAGCAGTTCTTC; cdr3_aa: CASSPPGVNEQFF
cdr3_length: 14; clone_size: -; v_call: TRBV19; j_call: TRBJ1-1; d_call: -; cdr3_nt: TGTGCCAGTAGTATAACAGGAGCGAACACTGAAGCTTTCTTT; cdr3_aa: CASSITGANTEAFF
cdr3_length: 13; clone_size: -; v_call: TRBV11-2; j_call: TRBJ1-2; d_call: -; cdr3_nt: TGTGACAGCAACTTAGGGGCCGGTTTTCGCTACACCTTC; cdr3_aa: CDSNLGAGFRYTF
cdr3_length: 14; clone_size: -; v_call: TRBV5-1; j_call: TRBJ2-1; d_call: -; cdr3_nt: TGCGCCAGCAGCTTGGCCCCATACGACAATGAGCAGTTCTTC; cdr3_aa: CASSLAPYDNEQFF
cdr3_length: 13; clone_size: -; v_call: TRBV11-2; j_call: TRBJ1-1; d_call: -; cdr3_nt: TGTGCCAGTGGCTGCACTCGGGGCACTGAAGCTTTCTTT; cdr3_aa: CASGCTRGTEAFF
cdr3_length: 13; clone_size: -; v_call: TRBV11-2; j_call: TRBJ1-2; d_call: -; cdr3_nt: TGTGCCAGCAGCTTATGGAAGGGAGGCGGCTACACCTTC; cdr3_aa: CASSLWKGGGYTF
cdr3_length: 13; clone_size: -; v_call: TRBV7-8; j_call: TRBJ2-7; d_call: -; cdr3_nt: TGTGTCAGCAGCGGCAAAAGCTCCTACGAGCAGTACTTC; cdr3_aa: CVSSGKSSYEQYF
cdr3_length: 15; clone_size: many; v_call: TRBV12-3/TRBV12-4; j_call: TRBJ2-5; d_call: TRBD2; cdr3_nt: TGTGCCAGCAGTTTTCGTTCGGGAGGGCCCGGGACCCAGTACTTC; cdr3_aa: CASSFRSGGPGTQYF
cdr3_length: 14; clone_size: -; v_call: TRBV5-1; j_call: TRBJ2-1; d_call: -; cdr3_nt: TGCGCCAGCAGCTTGGATGCCCTGAACAATGAGCAGCTCTTC; cdr3_aa: CASSLDALNNEQLF
cdr3_length: 15; clone_size: once; v_call: TRBV12-3/TRBV12-4; j_call: TRBJ2-7; d_call: -; cdr3_nt: TGTGCCAGCAGCAGGAGTATCGGAAGGGCCCATGAGCAGTATTTC; cdr3_aa: CASSRSIGRAHEQYF
cdr3_length: 13; clone_size: once; v_call: TRBV2; j_call: TRBJ2-5; d_call: -; cdr3_nt: TGTGCCAGAGAAAGGCATCGGGCAGAGACCCAGTGCTTT; cdr3_aa: CARERHRAETQCF
cdr3_length: 12; clone_size: -; v_call: TRBV24-1; j_call: TRBJ1-2; d_call: -; cdr3_nt: TGTACCACCAGTGATATTTACTATGGCTACACCTTC; cdr3_aa: CTTSDIYYGYTF
cdr3_length: 14; clone_size: -; v_call: TRBV27; j_call: TRBJ2-2; d_call: -; cdr3_nt: TGTGCCAGCGGAGTCTTGTTGAGTACCGGGGAGCTGTTTTTT; cdr3_aa: CASGVLLSTGELFF
cdr3_length: 14; clone_size: -; v_call: TRBV6-5; j_call: TRBJ2-7; d_call: -; cdr3_nt: TGTGCCAGGAGCACCCTCCATCAGGGTTACGAGCAGTACTTC; cdr3_aa: CARSTLHQGYEQYF
cdr3_length: 15; clone_size: -; v_call: TRBV6-6; j_call: TRBJ2-5; d_call: -; cdr3_nt: TGTGCCGGCAGTTACTCGATAGGGGCCGGGGTGACCCAGTACTTC; cdr3_aa: CAGSYSIGAGVTQYF
cdr3_length: 15; clone_size: -; v_call: TRBV11-2; j_call: TRBJ2-2; d_call: -; cdr3_nt: TGTGTCAGCAACCCTAGTACGGGGGACACCGGGGAGCTGTTTTTT; cdr3_aa: CVSNPSTGDTGELFF
cdr3_length: 12; clone_size: many; v_call: TRBV29-1; j_call: TRBJ1-2; d_call: TRBD1; cdr3_nt: TGCAGCGCAGGGGGACAGGGGCATTATGACACCTTC; cdr3_aa: CSAGGQGHYDTF
cdr3_length: 12; clone_size: -; v_call: TRBV10-3; j_call: TRBJ2-1; d_call: -; cdr3_nt: TGTGCCATCAGTGACTACTCCTACGAGCAGTTCTTC; cdr3_aa: CAISDYSYEQFF
cdr3_length: 16; clone_size: -; v_call: TRBV18; j_call: TRBJ2-1; d_call: -; cdr3_nt: TGTGCCAGCTCTGCCGGTGTCAGGGGTGGCTACAATGAGCAGTTCTTC; cdr3_aa: CASSAGVRGGYNEQFF
cdr3_length: 12; clone_size: few; v_call: TRBV2; j_call: TRBJ2-7; d_call: -; cdr3_nt: TGTGCCAGCAGGGGATTTTCCTACGAGCAGTACTTC; cdr3_aa: CASRGFSYEQYF
cdr3_length: 16; clone_size: -; v_call: TRBV12-3/TRBV12-4; j_call: TRBJ2-6; d_call: -; cdr3_nt: TGTACCAGCAGTCCGCATCCAGGGGCCGGGGCCAACGCCCTGACTTTC; cdr3_aa: CTSSPHPGAGANALTF
cdr3_length: 14; clone_size: -; v_call: TRBV5-4; j_call: TRBJ2-1; d_call: TRBD2; cdr3_nt: TGTGCCCGCAGCCCGGGACTAGCGGTCAATGTGCAGTTCTTC; cdr3_aa: CARSPGLAVNVQFF
cdr3_length: 17; clone_size: many; v_call: TRBV6-5; j_call: TRBJ2-2; d_call: TRBD2; cdr3_nt: TGTGCCAGCAGTTACTCGGCGGGACTAGCGGGCACCGGGGAGCTGTTTTTT; cdr3_aa: CASSYSAGLAGTGELFF
cdr3_length: 14; clone_size: -; v_call: TRBV6-5; j_call: TRBJ1-2; d_call: -; cdr3_nt: TGTGCCAGCAGTTACCCGGGTGGGGGCTATGGCTACACCTTC; cdr3_aa: CASSYPGGGYGYTF
cdr3_length: 14; clone_size: many; v_call: TRBV28; j_call: TRBJ1-1; d_call: -; cdr3_nt: TGTGCCAGCAGTTTACCGGGGGGGAACACTGAAGCTTTCTTT; cdr3_aa: CASSLPGGNTEAFF
cdr3_length: 11; clone_size: many; v_call: TRBV6-1; j_call: TRBJ1-1; d_call: -; cdr3_nt: TGTGCCAGCAGTGTCGGGGGTCTCGCTTTCTTT; cdr3_aa: CASSVGGLAFF
cdr3_length: 15; clone_size: -; v_call: TRBV6-2/TRBV6-3; j_call: TRBJ2-2; d_call: -; cdr3_nt: TGTGCCAGCATTTACGATGGCCTGAACACCGGGGAGCTGTTTTTT; cdr3_aa: CASIYDGLNTGELFF
cdr3_length: 14; clone_size: -; v_call: TRBV6-1; j_call: TRBJ2-7; d_call: -; cdr3_nt: TGTGCCAGGAGCGTCCGGGACTCCTACTACGAGCAGTATTTC; cdr3_aa: CARSVRDSYYEQYF
cdr3_length: 16; clone_size: -; v_call: TRBV7-3; j_call: TRBJ2-2; d_call: -; cdr3_nt: TGTGCCAGCAGCCCATCCGGGACTCATAACACCGGGGAGCGGTTTTTT; cdr3_aa: CASSPSGTHNTGERFF
cdr3_length: 15; clone_size: -; v_call: TRBV6-5; j_call: TRBJ2-3; d_call: -; cdr3_nt: TGTCCCAGCGGTTACAGGGCAACTAGCACAGATACGCAGTATTTT; cdr3_aa: CPSGYRATSTDTQYF
cdr3_length: 15; clone_size: many; v_call: TRBV5-4; j_call: TRBJ1-1; d_call: -; cdr3_nt: TGTGCCAGCAGCCGGGGAACAGGAAACTCCTTAGCAGCTTTCTTT; cdr3_aa: CASSRGTGNSLAAFF
cdr3_length: 11; clone_size: many; v_call: TRBV10-3; j_call: TRBJ2-7; d_call: -; cdr3_nt: TGTGCCATCAGTGAGGGGAACGAGCAGTACTTC; cdr3_aa: CAISEGNEQYF